The rows below give T cell receptor beta chains drawn from one sample of a study of radiation and T cells in renal cell carcinoma. The repertoire was sequenced with immunoSEQ multiplex PCR; TCRdb's copy has only in-frame clones and lacks some. The repertoire has about 50,000 clones, approximately 83% of them found once; the top ten carry roughly a third. Specimen: blood, collected from a patient whose treatment included radiotherapy and nephrectomy. The receptors stem from a woman in her seventies with renal cell carcinoma. Both conserved end residues are part of each CDR3. The D gene is left open where the match is weak. The size of a clone is reported for some rows only, either as once, few or many, or as a class for expanded clones.

>TRBJ1-5|few|.|TRBV4-2
CASSQDIGNQPQHF
TGTGCCAGCAGCCAAGATATAGGAAATCAGCCCCAGCATTTT
>TRBJ1-1|.|.|TRBV12-5
CASRLSNTEAFF
TGTGCTAGTAGGCTCTCGAACACTGAAGCTTTCTTT
>TRBJ2-4|.|.|TRBV5-1
CASSWKDPGNIQYF
TGCGCCAGCAGCTGGAAGGACCCAGGAAACATTCAGTACTTC
>TRBJ2-5|.|.|TRBV4-1
CASSQDGRRETQYF
TGCGCCAGCAGCCAAGATGGCCGGAGGGAGACCCAGTACTTC
>TRBJ1-2|.|TRBD1|TRBV7-8
CASSLGDRVVMYGYTF
TGTGCCAGCAGCCTAGGGGACAGGGTTGTCATGTATGGCTACACCTTC
>TRBJ2-1|.|TRBD2|TRBV30
CAWTHSGRGNEQFF
TGTGCCTGGACCCACAGCGGGAGGGGCAATGAGCAGTTCTTC
>TRBJ2-1|.|TRBD2|TRBV4-2
CASSQDTGLPQSNEQFF
TGTGCCAGCAGCCAAGATACGGGACTACCCCAAAGCAATGAGCAGTTCTTC
>TRBJ1-4|.|TRBD1|TRBV7-9
CASSRGTGYNEKLFF
TGTGCCAGCAGCCGGGGGACAGGCTACAATGAAAAACTGTTTTTT
>TRBJ2-7|.|.|TRBV19
CASSIKVRGGCEQYF
TGTGCCAGTAGTATTAAGGTAAGGGGGGGCTGCGAGCAGTACTTC
>TRBJ1-4|.|.|TRBV9
CASSVGTGRTNEKLFF
TGTGCCAGCAGCGTCGGAACAGGTCGCACCAATGAAAAACTGTTTTTT
>TRBJ2-7|.|TRBD2|TRBV4-1
CASSQPGGLLEQYF
TGCGCCAGCAGCCAACCGGGGGGACTGCTCGAGCAGTACTTC
>TRBJ1-2|.|.|TRBV6-6
CASSYSRGHGYTF
TGTGCCAGCAGTTACAGCCGGGGGCATGGCTACACCTTC
>TRBJ1-1|once|.|TRBV27
CASSLSVTVNTEAFF
TGTGCCAGCAGTTTATCCGTGACAGTGAACACTGAAGCTTTCTTT
>TRBJ2-1|once|.|TRBV7-9
CASSRPTRWYNEQFF
TGTGCCAGCAGCCGACCCACACGTTGGTACAATGAGCAGTTCTTC
>TRBJ2-6|.|.|TRBV5-8
CASSLREGSSGANVLTF
TGTGCCAGCAGCCTTCGAGAGGGGAGCTCTGGGGCCAACGTCCTGACTTTC
>TRBJ1-2|.|.|TRBV9
CASSVGIAPRGYTF
TGTGCCAGCAGCGTAGGTATAGCCCCGCGGGGCTACACCTTC
>TRBJ1-5|.|TRBD1|TRBV29-1
CSATGQGPDQPQHF
TGCAGCGCCACTGGACAGGGGCCAGATCAGCCCCAGCATTTT
>TRBJ1-1|.|TRBD1|TRBV5-1
CASSHRGANTEAFF
TGCGCCAGCAGCCACAGGGGCGCGAACACTGAAGCTTTCTTT
>TRBJ1-6|few|.|TRBV30
CAWSVGIYNSPLHF
TGTGCCTGGAGTGTAGGGATCTATAATTCACCCCTCCACTTT
>TRBJ2-4|.|.|TRBV6-5
CASSYSGELNIQYF
TGTGCCAGCAGTTACTCAGGCGAATTAAACATTCAGTACTTC
>TRBJ1-5|.|.|TRBV7-2
CASSLDSNQPQHF
TGTGCCAGCAGCCTAGACAGCAATCAGCCCCAGCATTTT
>TRBJ1-1|many|.|TRBV19
CASSPPGHTEAFF
TGTGCCAGTTCCCCACCAGGTCACACTGAAGCTTTCTTT
>TRBJ1-1|.|.|TRBV18
CASSVGEGSTEAFF
TGTGCCAGCTCAGTCGGCGAGGGGTCAACTGAAGCTTTCTTT
>TRBJ2-2|.|.|TRBV4-3
CASSQGALGTGELFF
TGCGCCAGCAGCCAAGGAGCCCTGGGGACCGGGGAGCTGTTTTTT
>TRBJ2-5|.|.|TRBV7-2
CASTSRLTGAETQYF
TGTGCCAGCACCTCTCGGTTAACCGGGGCAGAGACCCAGTACTTC
>TRBJ1-1|.|.|TRBV30
CAWSPQANTEAFF
TGTGCCTGGAGCCCACAAGCGAACACTGAAGCTTTCTTT
>TRBJ2-7|few|TRBD2|TRBV28
CASGISYEQYF
TGTGCTAGCGGGATTTCCTACGAGCAGTACTTC
>TRBJ2-2|.|.|TRBV6-5
CASSYGTGELFF
TGTGCCAGCAGTTACGGCACCGGGGAGCTGTTTTTT
>TRBJ2-5|.|.|TRBV7-6
CASSLVGGPRETQYF
TGTGCCAGCAGCTTAGTTGGGGGGCCGCGTGAGACCCAGTACTTC
>TRBJ1-1|.|.|TRBV7-3
CASSQQDGTEAFF
TGTGCCAGCAGCCAGCAGGATGGCACTGAAGCTTTCTTT
>TRBJ2-1|.|TRBD2|TRBV19
CASSIGSGVSYNEQFF
TGTGCCAGTAGTATAGGGAGCGGGGTTTCCTACAATGAGCAGTTCTTC
>TRBJ2-7|.|TRBD2|TRBV7-2
CASSSPGLAGGPLWEQYF
TGTGCCAGCAGCTCCCCGGGACTAGCGGGGGGCCCTCTTTGGGAGCAGTACTTC
>TRBJ1-2|.|.|TRBV19
CASSIEAGRGYGYTF
TGTGCCAGTAGTATAGAGGCGGGAAGAGGCTATGGCTACACCTTC
>TRBJ1-5|.|.|TRBV6-6
CASSKESGQPQHF
TGTGCCAGCAGTAAAGAGAGCGGGCAGCCCCAGCATTTT
>TRBJ1-1|.|TRBD1|TRBV29-1
CSGLTGGTEAFF
TGCAGCGGATTGACAGGGGGCACTGAAGCTTTCTTT
>TRBJ2-5|.|TRBD2|TRBV28
CASNEGLAGTETQYF
TGTGCCAGCAATGAGGGACTAGCGGGTACGGAGACCCAGTACTTC
>TRBJ1-4|.|.|TRBV27
CASSLTGRANEKLFF
TGTGCCAGCAGTTTAACCGGGAGGGCTAATGAAAAACTGTTTTTT
>TRBJ1-3|.|.|TRBV18
CASSPPTNPVTGNTIYF
TGTGCCAGCTCACCACCCACAAACCCCGTCACTGGAAACACCATATATTTT
>TRBJ2-5|.|.|TRBV5-6
CASSFSETQYF
TGTGCCAGCAGCTTCTCGGAGACCCAGTACTTC
>TRBJ2-5|.|TRBD1|TRBV5-4
CASSGQGQETQYF
TGTGCCAGCAGCGGACAGGGGCAAGAGACCCAGTACTTC
>TRBJ2-5|few|.|TRBV5-6
CASSNRETQYF
TGTGCCAGCAGTAATAGGGAGACCCAGTACTTC
>TRBJ1-1|.|.|TRBV6-5
CASSYMTVPGTEAFF
TGTGCCAGCAGTTATATGACAGTACCAGGCACTGAAGCTTTCTTT
>TRBJ2-7|.|.|TRBV6-6
CASSVSASYEQYF
TGTGCCAGCAGTGTCAGCGCCTCCTACGAGCAGTACTTC
>TRBJ2-7|.|.|TRBV6-5
CASTGRQPSYEQYF
TGTGCCAGCACCGGCCGGCAGCCCTCCTACGAGCAGTACTTC
>TRBJ1-1|.|.|TRBV6-6
CASSSGQPLNTEAFF
TGTGCCAGCAGTTCCGGACAGCCGCTGAACACTGAAGCTTTCTTT
>TRBJ2-2|.|.|TRBV5-1
CASSFVGGNTGELFF
TGCGCCAGCAGCTTCGTGGGGGGGAACACCGGGGAGCTGTTTTTT
>TRBJ2-2|.|TRBD1|TRBV7-8
CASTAMDRFGTGELFF
TGTGCCAGCACCGCGATGGACAGGTTTGGCACCGGGGAGCTGTTTTTT
>TRBJ1-2|.|.|TRBV28
CASTKQGRHYGYTF
TGTGCCAGCACCAAACAGGGTAGGCACTATGGCTACACCTTC
>TRBJ1-1|.|.|TRBV19
CASRYAQGADTEAFF
TGTGCCAGCCGCTATGCACAGGGTGCGGACACTGAAGCTTTCTTT
>TRBJ2-7|.|TRBD2|TRBV6-5
CASKKAGVHEQYF
TGTGCCAGCAAAAAAGCGGGAGTACACGAGCAGTACTTC
>TRBJ1-5|.|.|TRBV19
CASSNGQRTLNQPQHF
TGTGCCAGTAGTAACGGACAGAGAACTTTAAATCAGCCCCAGCATTTT